This TCR beta chain was captured by sequencing in a study of blood T cells in healthy people across ages. Study observations and caveats: Older age went with lower TCR beta diversity per million T cells, in a roughly linear way. Naive CD4+ cell counts and diversity both ran higher in long-lived than in aged donors.

With respect to this clonotype: Its antigen is not identified. One end of the junction is discordant with germline, which a read error may explain.

There are 12 residues in the CDR3. Germline V gene lookup returns CDR1 SQVTM and CDR2 ANQGSEA. The second PCR ran about 6 to 11 cycles with a sample-barcoded 5' primer and J-beta primers. Researchers report that each sample yielded at least 2.5 million CDR3-containing paired-end reads. TCRdb re-called the 5' RACE reads through MiXCR, storing one row per CDR3 protein. The table shows 700,000 or so distinct CDR3 sequences, with approximately 21% occurring only once. This receptor was identified in a man aged 70 or older in good health. The V call is TRBV29-1, the J call TRBJ2-5, with no clear D. The sequenced material came from blood. The CDR3 DNA is TGCAGCGTTGAAGGGCTTAAAAAGACCCAGTGCTTC. Amino acids: CSVEGLKKTQCF.